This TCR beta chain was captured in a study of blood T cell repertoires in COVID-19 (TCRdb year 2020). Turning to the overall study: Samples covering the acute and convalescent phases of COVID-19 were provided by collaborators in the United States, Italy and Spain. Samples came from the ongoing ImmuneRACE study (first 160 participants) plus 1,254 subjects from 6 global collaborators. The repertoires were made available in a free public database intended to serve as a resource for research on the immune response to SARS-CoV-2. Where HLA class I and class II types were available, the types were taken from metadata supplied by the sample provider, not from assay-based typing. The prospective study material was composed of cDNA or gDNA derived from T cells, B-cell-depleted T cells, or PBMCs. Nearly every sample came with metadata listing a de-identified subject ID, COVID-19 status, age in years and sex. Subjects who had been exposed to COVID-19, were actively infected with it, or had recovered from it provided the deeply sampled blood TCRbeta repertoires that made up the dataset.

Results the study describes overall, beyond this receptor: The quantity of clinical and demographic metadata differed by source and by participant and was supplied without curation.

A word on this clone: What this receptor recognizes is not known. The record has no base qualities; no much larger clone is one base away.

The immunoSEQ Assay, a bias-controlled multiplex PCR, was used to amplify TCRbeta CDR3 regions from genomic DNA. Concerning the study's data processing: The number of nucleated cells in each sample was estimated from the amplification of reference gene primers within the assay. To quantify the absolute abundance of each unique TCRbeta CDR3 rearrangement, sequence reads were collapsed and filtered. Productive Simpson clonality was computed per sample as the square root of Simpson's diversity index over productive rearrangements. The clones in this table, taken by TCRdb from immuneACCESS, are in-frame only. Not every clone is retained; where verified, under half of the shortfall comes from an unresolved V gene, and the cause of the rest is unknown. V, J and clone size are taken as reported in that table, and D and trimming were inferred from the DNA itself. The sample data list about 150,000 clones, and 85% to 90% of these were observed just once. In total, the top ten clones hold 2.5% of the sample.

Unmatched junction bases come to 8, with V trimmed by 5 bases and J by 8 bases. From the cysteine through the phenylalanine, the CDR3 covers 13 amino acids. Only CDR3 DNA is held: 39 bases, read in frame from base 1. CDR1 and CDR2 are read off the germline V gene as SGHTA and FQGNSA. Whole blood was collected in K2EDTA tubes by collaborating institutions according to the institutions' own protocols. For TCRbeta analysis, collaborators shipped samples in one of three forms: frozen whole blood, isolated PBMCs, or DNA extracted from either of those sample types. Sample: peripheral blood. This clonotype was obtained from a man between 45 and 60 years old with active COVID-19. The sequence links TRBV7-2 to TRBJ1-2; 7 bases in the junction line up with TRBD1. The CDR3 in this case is CASSGRQGRGYTF. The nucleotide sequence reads TGTGCCAGCAGCGGAAGACAGGGTAGAGGCTACACCTTC.